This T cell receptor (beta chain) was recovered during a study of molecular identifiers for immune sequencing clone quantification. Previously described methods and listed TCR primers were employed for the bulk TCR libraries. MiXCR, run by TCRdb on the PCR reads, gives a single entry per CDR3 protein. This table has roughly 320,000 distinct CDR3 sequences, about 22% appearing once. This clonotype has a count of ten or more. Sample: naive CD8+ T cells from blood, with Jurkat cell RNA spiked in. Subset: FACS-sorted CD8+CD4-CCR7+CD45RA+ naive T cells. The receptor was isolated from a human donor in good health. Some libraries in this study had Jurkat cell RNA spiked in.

CDR3: CASSLEGTGADTQYF. The CDR3 nucleotides are TGTGCCAGCAGCTTGGAAGGGACGGGGGCAGATACGCAGTATTTT. V usage is TRBV5-5 and J usage is TRBJ2-3, with D tentatively TRBD2 (6 bases). V was pared by 0 bases and J by 4 bases, with 12 bases between. CDR1 and CDR2 from the germline V gene are SGHKS and YYEKEE (reference sequence). The CDR3 runs to 15 residues.